This T cell receptor (beta chain) appears in the sequencing data of a study of monozygotic twins with cystic fibrosis. Study-wide context: Libraries were built from 3 to 3.5 micrograms of fragmented DNA using about 16 PCR cycles.

Broader study findings: Shared CDR3 numbers were not associated with age, concordance or severity.

V gave up 1 base and J gave up 1 base, with 13 bases separating them. The CDR3 consists of 16 residues. Germline V gives CDR1 SGHDT, CDR2 YYEEEE. Clones were read by immunoSEQ multiplex PCR, and TCRdb kept only the in-frame ones, dropping some. The repertoire consists of about 15,000 clones, with 90% to 95% occurring once and the leading ten covering around 9.3%. Notes on this clone: Antigen specificity is unknown.

The genes are TRBV5-6 and TRBJ2-3, with D perhaps assigned TRBD1 or TRBD2 (5 bases each). This receptor was obtained from a girl aged 2 to 9 with cystic fibrosis. The sequencing sample was made of blood. The CDR3 sequence is CASSLLGTFGTDTQYF. In nucleotides, the CDR3 is TGTGCCAGCAGCTTGTTGGGGACGTTCGGCACAGATACGCAGTATTTT.